This T cell receptor (beta chain) is drawn from a study of T cell repertoires in cytomegalovirus infection. Looking at the study overall: A matching HLA type, together with CMV infection, was signaled by public TCR beta signatures. Study-level points and caveats: Frequencies of public TCR beta families were cumulated, and this identified carriers of CMV plus the relevant HLA. Across the ex vivo response, the dominant clonotypes were HLA-C-restricted CMV-specific TCR beta clonotypes.

This clonotype is a singleton in its sample. Its matching antigen is unknown. Trimming at V came to 2 bases and at J to 7 bases, leaving 2 bases not matched to a gene. Germline V gene lookup returns CDR1 SNHLY and CDR2 FYNNEI. The CDR3 is 15 amino acids. TCRdb fed the reads into MiXCR, producing one record per CDR3 protein. The sample yields approximately 70,000 distinct CDR3 sequences, about 22% seen once. The sequenced sample was PBMCs, sequenced either directly or after in vitro stimulation (not recorded which). This TCR came from a human donor in good health (CMV status not recorded). Some clones in this sample may be carry-over from other donors' samples. This chain connects TRBV2 to TRBJ1-6; TRBD1 matches 10 bases. CDR3 nucleotide sequence: TGTGCCAGCAGTGAAAGGGGACAGGGGAATTCACCCCTCCACTTT. Translated, it gives CASSERGQGNSPLHF.